The present entry profiles one TCR beta chain with its context. Antigen specificity is unknown. The germline CDR1 and CDR2 sequences are MNHNY and SVGAGI (reference sequence). The V gene lost 0 bases and the J gene lost 6 bases, with 6 bases spanning the gap. The CDR3 runs 13 residues. The data belong to a study of graft-versus-host responses after intestinal transplantation. Turning to the study itself: Once they had received anti-thymocyte globulin induction, all recipients took tacrolimus and steroids for about 3 years. Regarding the study as a whole: Elevated graft-versus-host to host-versus-graft clonal ratios in allografts were recorded for patients with graft-donor T cell macrochimerism. Early post-transplant declines in HvG were associated with peak levels of circulating GvH clones.

The method was immunoSEQ multiplex PCR; TCRdb's version includes in-frame clones alone and lacks a portion of them. Counted here are about 86,000 clones, under 85% occurring once; the ten biggest clones make up roughly 17%. The rearrangement uses TRBV6-6 and TRBJ1-5; D is uncertain. Here the sequenced sample was unstimulated CD8+ T cells sorted from spleen or lymph node cells, taken before intestinal transplant. This receptor was obtained from a human donor who received an intestinal transplant. In DNA form, the CDR3 reads TGTGCCAGCAGTTACTCTGCTTCTCAGCCCCAGCATTTT. This gives the protein CASSYSASQPQHF.